The T cell receptor (beta chain) under discussion was sequenced for a study of shared clonotypes between healthy human individuals. Overall study context: Per-donor plates numbered three CD4 naive, three CD4 memory, two CD8 naive and one CD8 memory.

Sequencing used immunoSEQ multiplex PCR; TCRdb keeps in-frame clones, though not all of them. The sample yields about 2.4 million clones, over 85% seen once. Study outcomes and limitations: A limitation of the genetic and exposure-history diversity represented arose from few donors. Of the naive CD4 clonotypes, roughly 5.5% were shared across a handful of donors. Sample collection involved blood only; tissue repertoires are likely different.

Of note for this clone: Its antigen is as yet unknown.

Trimming pared 1 base from V and 1 base from J, leaving 7 bases between. Germline V gene sequence: CDR1 SGHDN, CDR2 FVKESK. This CDR3 has 14 amino acids. The origin of this receptor is a young man in good health. Some clones in this sample may be carry-over from other donors' samples. Sequenced material: naive CD4+ T cells from PBMCs. This sample's subset: CD45RA+ positively selected. The chain links TRBV14 to TRBJ1-1, with D tentatively TRBD1 (5 bases). CDR3 region: CASSQGTRNTEAFF. The CDR3, as DNA: TGTGCCAGCAGCCAAGGGACAAGGAACACTGAAGCTTTCTTT.